This is a list of T cell receptor beta chains from one sample in a study of cytomegalovirus exposure and HLA in healthy donors. The repertoire was sequenced with immunoSEQ multiplex PCR; TCRdb's copy has only in-frame clones and lacks some. The data contain under 250,000 clones, around 86% of them singletons. The specimen sequenced was PBMCs. The receptor set was obtained from a young woman in good health and CMV-seropositive. Each CDR3 is given with its conserved first and last residue. The D gene is left open where the match is weak. Clone size is stated in some rows and not others, as once, few, many or a class when expanded.

clone size	D gene	V gene	J gene	CDR3 protein	CDR3 DNA
NA	NA	TRBV27	TRBJ2-3	CASTFRLRTDTQYF	TGTGCCAGCACATTCAGGTTACGCACAGATACGCAGTATTTT
once	TRBD2	TRBV6-5	TRBJ2-7	CASSLGGGESYEQYF	TGTGCCAGCAGTTTGGGGGGAGGGGAATCCTACGAGCAGTACTTC
NA	TRBD1	TRBV6-6	TRBJ1-1	CASSYWDSEAFF	TGTGCCAGCAGTTACTGGGACAGTGAAGCTTTCTTT
NA	NA	TRBV5-1	TRBJ2-7	CASRFQLQGTYEQYF	TGCGCCAGCCGTTTTCAATTACAGGGAACCTACGAGCAGTACTTC
NA	TRBD2	TRBV15	TRBJ2-7	CATSDGFGSGLYEQYF	TGTGCCACCAGCGACGGGTTCGGGTCGGGACTATACGAGCAGTACTTC
NA	TRBD1	TRBV7-3	TRBJ2-7	CASSLGPGTGHEQYF	TGTGCCAGCAGCTTAGGGCCCGGGACAGGGCACGAGCAGTACTTC
once	TRBD1	TRBV5-1	TRBJ2-1	CASSYRDRAPEVGQFF	TGCGCCAGCAGCTACCGGGACAGGGCCCCCGAAGTAGGGCAGTTCTTC
NA	NA	TRBV9	TRBJ2-1	CASSVGSGLYNEQFF	TGTGCCAGCAGCGTAGGGAGCGGACTCTACAATGAGCAGTTCTTC
NA	NA	TRBV28	TRBJ1-4	CASTKGEEKLFF	TGTGCCAGCACCAAGGGAGAGGAAAAACTGTTTTTT
few	TRBD1	TRBV5-6	TRBJ1-4	CASSADRRGQEKLFF	TGTGCCAGCAGCGCAGACAGGAGGGGACAGGAAAAACTGTTTTTT
NA	TRBD2	TRBV28	TRBJ2-7	CASSLPPFSGGPSYEQYF	TGTGCCAGCAGTCTACCGCCCTTCTCGGGGGGACCCTCCTACGAGCAGTACTTC
NA	TRBD2	TRBV4-1	TRBJ2-1	CASSQLSGSRGNEQFF	TGCGCCAGCAGCCAACTCAGCGGGAGCAGAGGGAATGAGCAGTTCTTC
NA	NA	TRBV23-1	TRBJ2-7	CASSQIGQGRVEQYF	TGCGCCAGCAGTCAAATTGGCCAGGGGAGGGTCGAGCAGTACTTC
NA	TRBD2	TRBV4-1	TRBJ2-1	CASSQVWGRAYNEQFF	TGCGCCAGCAGCCAAGTATGGGGGAGGGCCTACAATGAGCAGTTCTTC
NA	TRBD1	TRBV9	TRBJ1-2	CASSVGAGGNYGYTF	TGTGCCAGCAGCGTAGGAGCAGGGGGAAACTATGGCTACACCTTC
once	NA	TRBV27	TRBJ2-5	CASSRRWEETQYF	TGTGCCAGCAGCCGCCGGTGGGAGGAGACCCAGTACTTC
NA	TRBD2	TRBV5-1	TRBJ2-2	CASSASGSGTGELFF	TGCGCCAGCAGCGCTAGCGGGAGTGGCACCGGGGAGCTGTTTTTT